The clone carrying this T cell receptor (beta chain) was seen more than once but under ten times. What it binds is not known. This sample is part of a study of cytomegalovirus exposure and HLA in healthy donors. Study-wide results and caveats: Common viral pathogens seemed, in a later analysis, to connect with several of the most significant clusters.

Use of 60 Vbeta and 13 Jbeta primers characterized the PCR. Clones were sequenced by immunoSEQ multiplex PCR, and TCRdb holds only the in-frame ones, with some missing. The data show about 73,000 clones, with around 75% seen just once and 9.5% to 15% held by the top ten. V lost 5 bases, J lost 0 bases, and 12 bases stayed unmatched. The CDR3 runs to 19 residues. CDR1 is LNHDA, CDR2 SQIVND, per germline (reference sequence). Sample: PBMCs. The V call is TRBV19, the J call TRBJ2-2; the match to TRBD2 covers 10 bases. This clonotype was sampled from a man aged 65 to 79 in good health and CMV-seronegative. CDR3 bases: TGTGCCAGTAGTCTAACCGGGACTAGCGTTATAGCGAACACCGGGGAGCTGTTTTTT. Residues: CASSLTGTSVIANTGELFF.